A selection of T cell receptor beta chains follows, all from one sample in a study of blood T cell repertoires in COVID-19. TCRdb's table, derived via immunoSEQ multiplex PCR, lists solely in-frame clones and lacks some. Here the sample spans more than 250,000 clones, about 91% being singletons. The specimen was peripheral blood. The receptors shown here come from a woman under 40 with COVID-19, enrolled during active disease. The CDR3 runs from the conserved cysteine through the conserved F or W. A D gene is named only where the DNA matches it firmly. Clone size appears in some rows only: once, few, many, or a class for an expanded clone.

d_call,v_call,j_call,cdr3_length,clone_size,cdr3_nt,cdr3_aa
NA,TRBV15,TRBJ2-1,15,NA,TGTGCCACCAGCAGGACAGGTTCAGTCTACAATGAGCAGTTCTTC,CATSRTGSVYNEQFF
TRBD1,TRBV19,TRBJ1-2,15,NA,TGTGCCAGTAGTACCCCAGGGGGCGCGGACTATGGCTACACCTTC,CASSTPGGADYGYTF
NA,TRBV7-5,TRBJ1-1,14,NA,TGTGTCAGAAGCGCAACAGGTCGGTGGACTGAAGCTTTCTTT,CVRSATGRWTEAFF
TRBD2,TRBV3-1/TRBV3-2,TRBJ2-7,15,NA,TGTGCCAGCAGCCCCCCCATGGTGGGCGGGAGGGAGCAGTACTTC,CASSPPMVGGREQYF
NA,TRBV20-1,TRBJ1-6,14,NA,TGCAGTGCTAGTTCGGTTATGCTAGATTCACCCCTCCACTTT,CSASSVMLDSPLHF
TRBD1,TRBV5-5,TRBJ1-2,12,once,TGTGCCAGCAGCCTGGACAGGGGCGCTTCCACCTTC,CASSLDRGASTF
NA,TRBV5-8,TRBJ2-3,16,NA,TGTGCCAGCAGCCGACAGCTCGTCTCTAGCACAGATACGCAGTATTTT,CASSRQLVSSTDTQYF
TRBD1,TRBV7-2,TRBJ2-5,16,NA,TGTGCCAGCAGCTTAGCCGGGACAGGGGTTAAAGAGACCCAGTACTTC,CASSLAGTGVKETQYF
NA,TRBV25-1,TRBJ2-1,14,NA,TGTGCCAGCACCCGGGGGTCCTACTACAATGAGCAGTTCTTC,CASTRGSYYNEQFF
NA,TRBV5-6,TRBJ2-1,13,NA,TGTGCCAGCACTGACAGGTTATACAATGAGCAGTTCTTC,CASTDRLYNEQFF
TRBD2,TRBV5-6,TRBJ2-5,16,NA,TGTGCCAGCAGCTTGCTCTTAGCGGGGGCCGCCGAGACCCAGTACTTC,CASSLLLAGAAETQYF
TRBD1,TRBV19,TRBJ1-2,16,few,TGTGCCAGTATCGGGACAGGGACTGCTAATAACTATGGCTACACCTTC,CASIGTGTANNYGYTF
NA,TRBV21-1,TRBJ1-2,16,NA,TGTGCCAGCAGCAAAATTGGGGACAGTACTACCTATGGCTACACCTTC,CASSKIGDSTTYGYTF
TRBD1,TRBV27,TRBJ1-2,13,once,TGTGCCAGCAGTTTAGCGGGACAGGACCTCTACACCTTC,CASSLAGQDLYTF
TRBD2,TRBV5-4,TRBJ2-1,14,once,TGTGCCAGCACGACTAGCGGGGGGGACAATGAGCAGTTCTTC,CASTTSGGDNEQFF
NA,TRBV7-2,TRBJ2-6,15,NA,TGTGCCAGCAGCTTTGTCAGGGGTGGGGCCAACGTCCTGACTTTC,CASSFVRGGANVLTF
TRBD2,TRBV5-5,TRBJ2-1,15,few,TGTGCCAGCAGCCGGGTGCGGGGGGGTATAGATGAGCAGTTCTTC,CASSRVRGGIDEQFF
TRBD2,TRBV10-3,TRBJ2-5,14,NA,TGTGCCATCAGACCCTCTAGCGGGGAAGAGACCCAGTACTTC,CAIRPSSGEETQYF
NA,TRBV5-5,TRBJ2-4,14,NA,TGTGCCAGCAGCTTTAAGGGGGCGGGGAACATTCAGTACTTC,CASSFKGAGNIQYF
NA,TRBV12-3/TRBV12-4,TRBJ1-2,11,NA,TGTGCCAGCAGCTCCAACTATGGCTACACCTTC,CASSSNYGYTF
NA,TRBV7-9,TRBJ1-6,15,NA,TGTGCCAGCAGCTTAGTCCGGGGAGGCACTTCACCCCTCCACTTT,CASSLVRGGTSPLHF
NA,TRBV18,TRBJ2-1,15,NA,TGTGCCAGCTCATTTTTCGGGACACCCCAAAATGAGCAGTTCTTC,CASSFFGTPQNEQFF
NA,TRBV2,TRBJ1-2,15,NA,TGTGCCAGCAGTCCTTCCAACGGGGGGTACTATGGCTACACCTTC,CASSPSNGGYYGYTF
NA,TRBV9,TRBJ1-1,13,NA,TGTGCCAGCAGCGTAGAGACGAGGACTGAAGCTTTCTTT,CASSVETRTEAFF
NA,TRBV14,TRBJ2-2,14,NA,TGTGCCAGCAGCCAGAAAGGAGGATTCCGGGAGCTGTTTTTT,CASSQKGGFRELFF
NA,TRBV5-1,TRBJ2-1,15,NA,TGCGCCAGCAGCTTAGGGGGTACCTCCTACAATGAGCAGTTCTTC,CASSLGGTSYNEQFF
NA,TRBV7-9,TRBJ1-4,14,NA,TGTGCCAGCAGCTTAGTGGGCAGGAATGAAAAACTGTTTTTT,CASSLVGRNEKLFF
TRBD2,TRBV19,TRBJ2-1,17,NA,TGTGCCAGTAGTATTATTCTAGCGGGGGGGGCTCCGGATGAGCAGTTCTTC,CASSIILAGGAPDEQFF
NA,TRBV7-7,TRBJ1-3,16,once,TGTGCTAGCAGCCGCGGTCCGGTGAACTCTGGAAACACCATATATTTT,CASSRGPVNSGNTIYF
NA,TRBV5-4,TRBJ1-1,18,few,TGTGCCAGCAGCTTGGCCATACAGGGACCGCGCTGGGGGACTGAAGCTTTCTTT,CASSLAIQGPRWGTEAFF
NA,TRBV28,TRBJ1-4,15,NA,TGTGCCAGCAGTTTTGCGGGGGCAACTAATGAAAAACTGTTTTTT,CASSFAGATNEKLFF
NA,TRBV5-3,TRBJ1-1,15,NA,TGTGCCAGAAGCAGCCCGAATGGAGGAAACACTGAGGCTTTCTTT,CARSSPNGGNTEAFF
TRBD2,TRBV5-6,TRBJ2-7,15,NA,TGTGCCAGCAGTTCTAGCGGGGGCCCACCTACGGAGCAGTACTTC,CASSSSGGPPTEQYF
TRBD2,TRBV18,TRBJ2-1,15,NA,TGTGCCAGCTCATTTGGGCCACAGCTGGGAGGGGAGCAGTTCTTC,CASSFGPQLGGEQFF
NA,TRBV10-1,TRBJ1-5,14,NA,TGCGCCAGCAGGAAATACAGCCGATGGGCGCCCCAGCATTTT,CASRKYSRWAPQHF
NA,TRBV4-1,TRBJ1-5,15,NA,TGCGCCAGCAGCCAACAGGGAGGTGGCAATCAGCCCCAGCATTTT,CASSQQGGGNQPQHF
TRBD1,TRBV5-1,TRBJ1-2,15,NA,TGCGCCAGCAGCTTGCGACAGGGCCCTAACTATGGCTACACCTTC,CASSLRQGPNYGYTF
NA,TRBV6-6,TRBJ1-2,10,NA,TGTGCCAGCTCAGGGAATGGCTACACCTTC,CASSGNGYTF
TRBD1,TRBV30,TRBJ1-5,14,NA,TGTGCCTGGAGTCTTAGGACAGGGCTCCAGCCCCAGCATTTT,CAWSLRTGLQPQHF
NA,TRBV7-9,TRBJ2-5,15,NA,TGTGCCAGCAGCTTAGATTCGGGGGTCGGAGAGACCCAGTACTTC,CASSLDSGVGETQYF
NA,TRBV7-2,TRBJ1-6,14,NA,TGTGCCAGCAGCTTAGCGTGGCGGAATTCACCCCTCCACTTT,CASSLAWRNSPLHF
TRBD2,TRBV13,TRBJ2-5,15,NA,TGTGCCAGCAGCATCCGACTAGCGGGGGATGAGACCCAGTACTTC,CASSIRLAGDETQYF
NA,TRBV5-4,TRBJ2-4,14,NA,TGTGCCAGCAGCTTGGGAGTAGCCAAAAACATTCAGTACTTC,CASSLGVAKNIQYF
NA,TRBV29-1,TRBJ2-6,17,NA,TGCAGCGTTCTGATCGTCCAGGGATCTTCTGGGGCCAACGTCCTGACTTTC,CSVLIVQGSSGANVLTF
NA,TRBV13,TRBJ1-1,17,NA,TGTGCCAGCAGCTTAGTCACTGGGACATTACTGAACACTGAAGCTTTCTTT,CASSLVTGTLLNTEAFF
TRBD1,TRBV28,TRBJ1-2,15,NA,TGTGCCAGCAGACTCCCCCAGGGGGCGCGAGGTGGCTACACCTTC,CASRLPQGARGGYTF